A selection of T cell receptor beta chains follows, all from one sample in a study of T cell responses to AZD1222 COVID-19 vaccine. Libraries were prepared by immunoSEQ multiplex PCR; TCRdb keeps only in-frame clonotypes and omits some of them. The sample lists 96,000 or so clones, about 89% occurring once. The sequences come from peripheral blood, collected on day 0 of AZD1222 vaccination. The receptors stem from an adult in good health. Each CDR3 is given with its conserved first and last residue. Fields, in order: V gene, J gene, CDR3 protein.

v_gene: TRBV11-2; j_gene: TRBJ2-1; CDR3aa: CASSANWGKHNEQFF
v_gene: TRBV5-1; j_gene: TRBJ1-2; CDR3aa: CASSLAGPGVSYGYTF
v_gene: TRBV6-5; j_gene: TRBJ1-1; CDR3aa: CASSYSRLNTEAFF
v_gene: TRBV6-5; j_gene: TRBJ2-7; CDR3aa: CASSYKTAAYEQYF
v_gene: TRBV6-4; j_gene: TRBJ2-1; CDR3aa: CASSPSGTGSNEQFF
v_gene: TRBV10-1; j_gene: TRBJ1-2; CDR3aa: CASSEVYLNYGYTF
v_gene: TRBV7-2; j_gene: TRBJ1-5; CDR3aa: CASSFHNQPQHF
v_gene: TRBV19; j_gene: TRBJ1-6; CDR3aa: CASSTTGRDSPLHF
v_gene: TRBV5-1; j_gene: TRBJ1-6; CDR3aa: CASSSRDRNSPLHF
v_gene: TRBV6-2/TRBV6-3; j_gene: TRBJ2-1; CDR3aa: CASSPRERGGSEQFF
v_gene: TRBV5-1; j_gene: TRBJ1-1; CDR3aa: CASSLVPRGIEAFF
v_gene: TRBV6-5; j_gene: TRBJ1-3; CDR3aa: CASSPDRDSGNTIYF
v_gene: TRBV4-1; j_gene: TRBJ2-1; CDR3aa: CASSPNGMGYNEQFF
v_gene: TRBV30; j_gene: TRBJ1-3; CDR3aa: CAWSGTYSGNTIYF
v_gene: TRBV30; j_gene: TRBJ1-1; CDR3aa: CAWTLLEAFF
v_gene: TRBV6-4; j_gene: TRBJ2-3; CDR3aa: CASSEIAGSDTQYF
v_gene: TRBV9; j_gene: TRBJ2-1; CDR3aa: CASSVGGQGWFFDEQFF
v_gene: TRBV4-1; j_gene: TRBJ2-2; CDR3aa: CASSPRGRERAGELFF
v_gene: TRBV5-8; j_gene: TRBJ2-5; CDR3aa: CASSLGQLQETQYF
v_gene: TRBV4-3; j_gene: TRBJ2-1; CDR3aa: CASSQYTSDNEQFF
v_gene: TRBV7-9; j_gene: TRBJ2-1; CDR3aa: CASSLGVALGNEQFF
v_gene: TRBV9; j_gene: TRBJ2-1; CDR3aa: CASTAKGNLAYNEQFF
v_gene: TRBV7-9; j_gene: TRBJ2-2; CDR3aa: CASSTLLAGNTGELFF
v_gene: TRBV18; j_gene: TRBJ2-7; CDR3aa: CASSPGLLYEQYF
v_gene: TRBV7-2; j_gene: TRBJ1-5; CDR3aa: CASSSTREQPQHF
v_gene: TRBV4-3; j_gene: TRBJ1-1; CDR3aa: CASSPAGTENTEAFF
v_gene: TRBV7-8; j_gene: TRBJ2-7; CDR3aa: CASSLVESTYEQYF
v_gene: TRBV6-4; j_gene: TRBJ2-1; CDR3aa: CASSDLAGIYNEQFF
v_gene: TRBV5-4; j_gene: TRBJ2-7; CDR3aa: CASSPTSGGYEQYF
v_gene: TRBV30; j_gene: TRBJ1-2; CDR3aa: CAWCATQIYGYTF
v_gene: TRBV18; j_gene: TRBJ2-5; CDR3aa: CASSPWEGEETQYF
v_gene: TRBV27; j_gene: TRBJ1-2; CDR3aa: CASSTGSGYTF
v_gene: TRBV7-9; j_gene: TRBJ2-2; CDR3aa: CASSLVGGAGELFF
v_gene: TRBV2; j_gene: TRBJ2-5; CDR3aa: CASRGTGEETQYF
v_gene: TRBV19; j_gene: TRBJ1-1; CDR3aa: CASSIGGDPNTEAFF
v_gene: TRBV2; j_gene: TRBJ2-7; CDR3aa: CASSVAGQGGYEQYF
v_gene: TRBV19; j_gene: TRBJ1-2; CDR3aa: CASSIDRGSGYTF
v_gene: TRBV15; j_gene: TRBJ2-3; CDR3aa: CATSRGLAGDIDTQYF
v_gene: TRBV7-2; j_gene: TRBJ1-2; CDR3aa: CASSVNGGGYGYTF
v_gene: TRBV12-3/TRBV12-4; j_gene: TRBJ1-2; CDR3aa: CASRLSYGYTF
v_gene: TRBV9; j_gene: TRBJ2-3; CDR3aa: CASSETSAGADTQYF
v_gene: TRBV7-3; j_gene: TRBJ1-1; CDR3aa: CASSLSRGQGAFF
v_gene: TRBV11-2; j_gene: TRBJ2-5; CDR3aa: CASSSVRGLKQETQYF
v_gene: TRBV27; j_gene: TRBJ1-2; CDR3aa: CASSLRGQVYGYTF
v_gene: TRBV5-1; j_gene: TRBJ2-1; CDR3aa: CASSLDGTSGGNEQFF
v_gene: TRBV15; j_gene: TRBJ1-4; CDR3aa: CATSREVGQTNEKLFF
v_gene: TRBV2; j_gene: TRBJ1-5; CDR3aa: CASRSLTGESGGNQPQHF
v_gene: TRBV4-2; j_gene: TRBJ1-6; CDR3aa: CASSHGQGENSPLHF
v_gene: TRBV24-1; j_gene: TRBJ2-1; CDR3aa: CATSDASGKNYNEQFF
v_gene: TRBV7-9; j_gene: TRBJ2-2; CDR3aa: CASGSPRTGPGELFF